Shown below are 20 T cell receptor beta chains from a single sample sequenced in a study of blood T cell repertoires in COVID-19. Data came from immunoSEQ multiplex PCR; TCRdb stores just in-frame clones and leaves some out. The profile shows over 85,000 clones, about 86% of them singletons. Sequencing was performed on peripheral blood. The receptors originated from a woman of 80 years or more with acute or convalescent COVID-19.

This chain connects TRBV18 to TRBJ2-5; D remains unclear. This CDR3 spans 16 amino acids. Between the trimmed V and J ends, which lost 1 base and 5 bases, there was a span of 17 bases. Germline values: CDR1 KGHSH, CDR2 LQKENI. CDR3 loop: CASSPLSASLKETQYF. The CDR3, as DNA: TGTGCCAGCTCACCACTCTCAGCCTCACTAAAGGAGACCCAGTACTTC.

The V gene is TRBV27, the J gene TRBJ2-7, with 8 nucleotides matching TRBD1. Trimming took 0 bases from V and 4 from J; bases not matched to a gene: 8. Germline V lookup: CDR1 MNHEY, CDR2 SMNVEV (reference sequence). The CDR3 runs to 16 residues. CDR3 in amino acids: CASSLSRQGFRYEQYF. CDR3 DNA: TGTGCCAGCAGTTTATCGCGACAGGGGTTTAGGTACGAGCAGTACTTC.

Points on this clone: One end of the junction varies from germline; a read error may be responsible. V gene TRBV7-8 combines with J gene TRBJ2-1, with 10 bases that match TRBD2. CDR1 and CDR2 (germline): SGHVS, FQNEAQ. This CDR3 is 15 amino acids long. CDR3 protein: CASSLAGSGGAASIF. CDR3 in DNA: TGTGCCAGCAGCTTAGCCGGGAGCGGGGGGGCCGCGAGCATCTTC.

J is TRBJ1-5 and V is TRBV27; D is possibly TRBD1 (5 bases). The CDR3 consists of 14 residues. The V end lost 0 bases, the J end lost 4 bases, and 7 bases lay between the germline ends. Germline assignment: CDR1 MNHEY and CDR2 SMNVEV (reference sequence). The CDR3 coding sequence is TGTGCCAGCAGTTTATCACGACAGAATCAGCCCCAGCATTTT. This translates into CASSLSRQNQPQHF.

This clone has only one observation. The V gene is TRBV7-2, the J gene TRBJ1-5; D perhaps matches TRBD1 (6 bases). Trimming cost V 0 bases and J 0 bases, with 6 bases left between them. The germline V gene encodes CDR1 SGHTA and CDR2 FQGNSA. The CDR3 has 15 residues. The CDR3 protein is CASSLARGSNQPQHF. The CDR3 coding sequence is TGTGCCAGCAGCTTAGCCAGGGGTAGCAATCAGCCCCAGCATTTT.

The V call is TRBV4-1, the J call TRBJ1-2; D remains ambiguous. This CDR3 region has 15 residues. Germline V gene data show CDR1 as MGHRA and CDR2 as YSYEKL. V lost 1 base, J lost 0 bases, and 9 bases lay in between. The DNA of the CDR3 is TGCGCCAGCAGCCAAGGCAGGTCTCCTAACTATGGCTACACCTTC. It yields the protein CASSQGRSPNYGYTF.

The CDR3: CASSLGQINTEAFF. DNA for the CDR3: TGTGCCAGCAGCTTGGGGCAGATTAACACTGAAGCTTTCTTT. The rearrangement joins TRBV5-4 to TRBJ1-1; D not resolved. V was trimmed by 0 bases and J by 2 bases, leaving 8 bases between them. The CDR3 covers 14 residues. Germline lookup yields CDR1 SGHNT and CDR2 YYREEE (reference sequence). Variable domain in full (rest from reference TRBV5-4 and TRBJ1-1): ETGVTQSPTHLIKTRGQQVTLRCSSQSGHNTVSWYQQALGQGPQFIFQYYREEENGRGNFPPRFSGLQFPNYSSELNVNALELDDSALYLCASSLGQINTEAFFGQGTRLTVV.

This sequence joins TRBV11-3 and TRBJ1-6; 10 bases are a match to TRBD1. The germline gives CDR1 SGHNT, CDR2 YENEEA. The CDR3 is 15 amino acids. The trim removed 5 bases at V and 9 bases at J, leaving 7 bases unmatched. CDR3 in amino acids: CASSTAGDRGSPLHF. CDR3 bases: TGTGCCAGCAGCACCGCCGGGGACAGGGGTTCACCCCTCCACTTT.

This rearrangement joins TRBV12-3 or TRBV12-4 to TRBJ1-2; TRBD1 matches at 7 bases. This CDR3 has 13 amino acids. The trim removed 1 base at V and 8 bases at J, leaving 4 bases unmatched. CDR3 nucleotide sequence: TGTGCCAGCAGTTTAGGGGGACAGAGGGGCTACACCTTC. It specifies CASSLGGQRGYTF.

This chain links TRBV7-9 with TRBJ2-1; 10 positions agree with TRBD2. The germline CDR1 and CDR2 sequences are SEHNR and FQNEAQ (reference sequence). The junction had 10 bases not matched to a gene; V was cut back by 2 bases and J by 9 bases. The CDR3 runs to 16 residues. CDR3 protein: CASSLRAGGTKGEQFF. DNA of the CDR3: TGTGCCAGCAGCTTACGAGCGGGGGGGACGAAAGGTGAGCAGTTCTTC. Supplemented by reference TRBV7-9 and TRBJ2-1, the full variable domain reads DTGVSQNPRHKITKRGQNVTFRCDPISEHNRLYWYRQTLGQGPEFLTYFQNEAQLEKSRLLSDRFSAERPKGSFSTLEIQRTEQGDSAMYLCASSLRAGGTKGEQFFGPGTRLTVL.

This chain connects TRBV18 to TRBJ1-1; D is unresolved. The V gene lost 1 base and the J gene lost 7 bases, with 10 bases spanning the gap. Germline CDR1 reads KGHSH; CDR2 reads LQKENI. The CDR3 has 13 amino acids. Here the CDR3 reads CASSPRASYEAFF. The CDR3 nucleotides are TGTGCCAGCTCACCACGGGCCTCCTATGAAGCTTTCTTT.

This chain connects TRBV6-6 to TRBJ2-7; D possibly corresponds to TRBD1 (6 bases). This CDR3 is 14 amino acids long. Germline CDR1 MNHNY, CDR2 SVGAGI (reference sequence). Trimming stripped 0 bases from V and 3 bases from J, with 9 bases between. The CDR3 bases are TGTGCCAGCAGTTACTCCACAGGGAACTACGAGCAGTACTTC. Its translation: CASSYSTGNYEQYF.

This chain uses TRBV21-1 with TRBJ1-1; the D call TRBD1 from the table was never checked on the DNA. TRBV21-1 is annotated as a pseudogene. The CDR3 length is 16 residues. The CDR3 reads CASSKERGALHTEAFF. The CDR3 DNA follows: TGTGCCAGCAGCAAAGAAAGGGGCGCGCTTCACACTGAAGCTTTCTTT.

The V call is TRBV19, the J call TRBJ2-3; D perhaps matches TRBD1 (6 bases). Trimming took 4 bases from V and 3 from J, leaving 8 bases between them. CDR3 length: 13 residues. The germline V gene has CDR1 LNHDA and CDR2 SQIVND (reference sequence). The CDR3 is CASSTQGTDTQYF. CDR3 nucleotide sequence: TGTGCCAGTAGTACCCAGGGGACAGATACGCAGTATTTT. Variable domain in full (rest from reference TRBV19 and TRBJ2-3): DGGITQSPKYLFRKEGQNVTLSCEQNLNHDAMYWYRQDPGQGLRLIYYSQIVNDFQKGDIAEGYSVSREKKESFPLTVTSAQKNPTAFYLCASSTQGTDTQYFGPGTRLTVL.

The chain's CDR3 is CSVRNPGQGSGELFF. CDR3 nucleotide sequence: TGCAGCGTGCGGAATCCGGGACAGGGAAGCGGGGAGCTGTTTTTT. This chain uses TRBV29-1 with TRBJ2-2, with 9 bases lining up with TRBD1. From germline, CDR1 is SQVTM and CDR2 ANQGSEA. Trimming took 6 bases from V and 7 from J; bases not matched to a gene: 12. The CDR3 is made up of 15 amino acids.

CDR3 DNA sequence: TGTGCCAGCAGCTCCCCCGGGAATGAGCAGTTCTTC. Translation: CASSSPGNEQFF. The rearrangement links TRBV7-6 to TRBJ2-1; D is uncertain. Trimming pared 4 bases from V and 7 bases from J, leaving 8 bases between. Germline CDR1 SGHVS, CDR2 FNYEAQ. The length of the CDR3 is 12 residues.

The rearrangement joins TRBV7-9 to TRBJ1-2; D not resolved. Trimming left V 1 base short and J 8 bases short, with 14 bases between. The CDR3 has 14 amino acids. CDR1 and CDR2 (germline): SEHNR, FQNEAQ (reference sequence). CDR3 loop: CASSLGSVGNGYTF. The CDR3 bases are TGTGCCAGCAGCTTAGGATCGGTGGGCAACGGCTACACCTTC.

The CDR3 protein is CAWSVLAGASEQFF. In DNA form, the CDR3 reads TGTGCCTGGAGTGTCCTAGCGGGGGCCAGTGAGCAGTTCTTC. The chain combines TRBV30 with TRBJ2-1; 10 nucleotides match TRBD2. V lost 0 bases, J lost 9 bases, and 5 bases stayed unmatched. CDR3 length equals 14 residues. Germline lookup yields CDR1 GTSNPN and CDR2 SVGIG (reference sequence).

The chain uses TRBV20-1 and TRBJ2-1, with D unresolved. CDR1 is DFQATT, CDR2 SNEGSKA, per germline (reference sequence). V was shortened by 6 bases and J by 5 bases, with 5 bases between the two germline ends. This CDR3 is 10 amino acids long. This CDR3 is CSAFDNEQFF. The CDR3 DNA reads as TGCAGTGCCTTTGACAATGAGCAGTTCTTC.

The J gene is TRBJ1-6, the V gene TRBV15; no definite D call. CDR1 LNHNV and CDR2 YYDKDF come from the germline V gene (reference sequence). The CDR3 totals 18 residues. The V and J ends lost 5 bases and 5 bases respectively, with 22 bases between them. In DNA, the CDR3 is TGTGCCACCAGCGATACCATCCTGGAGGGTTGGGATAATTCACCCCTCCACTTT. Amino acid sequence: CATSDTILEGWDNSPLHF.